This TCR delta chain was profiled in a study of gamma-delta chains in newborns, infants, children. Study information: Microbial exposure reportedly drives polyclonal innate γδ T cell expansion after birth.

V lost 5 bases and J lost 0; bases outside the gene matches: 5. Germline V gene sequence: CDR1 GEAIGNYY, CDR2 EKD. The CDR3 sequence is 17 residues long. TCRdb used CATT to re-call clones from the reads. The profile covers around 5,000 delta-chain clones, with roughly 2.6% appearing a single time and about 13% taken by the ten largest. The sequence came from a child who was a newborn, infant or young child, either healthy, febrile or measles-vaccinated (not recorded which). The chain is built from TRDV2 and TRDJ3; 8 nucleotides match TRDD3. Sequencing was performed on blood. The CDR3, as DNA: TGTGCCTGTGTCTCGGGGGATAGCTCCTGGGACACCCGACAGATGTTTTTC. As protein: CACVSGDSSWDTRQMFF.